This TCR beta chain stems from a study of shared clonotypes between healthy human individuals. Study results and caveats: Owing to a small donor count, the genetic and exposure-history diversity represented was limited.

Comment on this clone: No antigen is known for it.

CDR3 length: 18 residues. Trimming stripped 0 bases from V and 2 bases from J, with 19 bases between. The germline V gene encodes CDR1 LGHNT and CDR2 FRNRAP. DNA at approximately 200 ng, 25,000 to 30,000 T cell genomes, went into sorted-subset replicate PCRs. Original processing methods: Junction-only sequences produced by ImmunoSEQ had no quality scores, so filtering differed. TCRdb's copy holds only in-frame clones and misses some; the assay was immunoSEQ multiplex PCR. For V, J and clone size, that table is used; D and trimming come from the DNA. The table has 1.4 million to 1.5 million clones, over 95% seen once.

Sequencing was done on a sample of naive CD4+ T cells sorted from blood. Stated subset: CD45RA+ positively selected. The chain recombines TRBV12-5 with TRBJ1-1, with D perhaps TRBD1 (6 bases). The sequence derives from a man aged 25 to 45 in good health. In nucleotides, the CDR3 is TGTGCTAGTGGTTTGGTACGCGGGGCAGGGGTGAACAACACTGAAGCTTTCTTT. This codes for CASGLVRGAGVNNTEAFF.